The 19 T cell receptor beta chains in this list originate from one sample, sequenced in a study of graft-versus-host responses after intestinal transplantation. Clones were read by immunoSEQ multiplex PCR, and TCRdb kept only the in-frame ones, dropping some. The table shows tens of thousands of clones, with more than 75% occurring only once. These receptors are not linked to any known antigen. Sequencing used unstimulated CD8+ T cells sorted from spleen or lymph node cells, obtained before transplant. Every receptor here comes from a human donor who was the organ donor for an intestinal transplant.

The chain employs TRBV7-9 and TRBJ1-2, with D possibly being TRBD1 (6 bases). Trimming stripped 5 bases from V and 4 bases from J, with 11 bases between. CDR1 is SEHNR, CDR2 FQNEAQ, per germline (reference sequence). This CDR3 region has 13 residues. CDR3 in amino acids: CASSRRDTYGYTF. The DNA for the CDR3 is TGTGCCAGCAGCCGCCGGGACACCTATGGCTACACCTTC.

The chain has TRBV21-1 and TRBJ2-7; TRBD1 is taken as the D call from the table, unchecked against the DNA. TRBV21-1 is given as a pseudogene. This CDR3 contains 15 residues. The CDR3 DNA is TGTGCCAGCAAGGGGACAAAGGGCTTCTCCTACGAGCAGTACTTC. Translating gives CASKGTKGFSYEQYF.

The rearrangement links TRBV12-2 to TRBJ2-1; TRBD2, the D gene given by the table, was not confirmed from the DNA. TRBV12-2 is reported as a pseudogene. The CDR3 contains 15 residues. The CDR3 loop is CASRPTSGPYNEQFF. For the CDR3, the DNA is TGTGCAAGTCGCCCCACAAGCGGTCCCTACAATGAGCAGTTCTTC.

Comments on this clone: At one end the junction does not follow the germline gene, possibly because of a read error. The CDR3 here is CASSEEREGQHRGAVF. In DNA form, the CDR3 reads TGTGCCAGCAGCGAAGAGCGGGAGGGCCAACACCGGGGAGCTGTTTTT. This sequence joins TRBV14 and TRBJ2-2; TRBD2 aligns across 10 bases. The CDR3 runs 16 residues. Per germline, CDR1 SGHDN and CDR2 FVKESK.

The V gene is TRBV5-6, the J gene TRBJ2-3, with a weak D call TRBD1 (6 bases). CDR3 length: 11 residues. V shed 7 bases and J shed 11 bases, with 14 bases lying between them. CDR1 is SGHDT and CDR2 is YYEEEE in the germline V gene. CDR3 amino acids: CASVLGGLQYF. The CDR3 coding sequence is TGTGCCAGCGTCCTAGGGGGTTTGCAGTATTTT.

The chain uses TRBV19 and TRBJ2-7, with D perhaps being TRBD1 or TRBD2 (5 bases each). V shed 6 bases and J shed 6 bases, with 18 bases lying between them. In germline, CDR1 is LNHDA, CDR2 SQIVND (reference sequence). This CDR3 has 14 amino acids. CDR3 nucleotide sequence: TGTGCCAGTAGCCGGGGCCAACGGGGTAGCGAGCAGTACTTC. Translation gives CASSRGQRGSEQYF.

The chain joins TRBV7-9 to TRBJ2-7; D is ambiguous. The ends were cut back, 4 bases at V and 4 bases at J, with 11 bases in the middle. Germline CDR1 and CDR2: SEHNR and FQNEAQ (reference sequence). There are 13 residues in the CDR3. The CDR3 is CASSSSVYYEQYF. In DNA, the CDR3 is TGTGCCAGCAGCTCTTCCGTCTATTACGAGCAGTACTTC. The entire variable domain, with the rest obtained from reference TRBV7-9 and TRBJ2-7, is as follows: DTGVSQNPRHKITKRGQNVTFRCDPISEHNRLYWYRQTLGQGPEFLTYFQNEAQLEKSRLLSDRFSAERPKGSFSTLEIQRTEQGDSAMYLCASSSSVYYEQYFGPGTRLTVT.

The chain uses TRBV9 and TRBJ2-7, with D tentatively TRBD2 (5 bases). Germline values: CDR1 SGDLS, CDR2 YYNGEE. The germline V and J ends were trimmed by 3 bases and 3 bases, with 13 bases remaining between them. The CDR3 is 14 residues long. CDR3 DNA sequence: TGTGCCAGCAGCGAGTACTCAGGAGGCTACGAGCAGTACTTC. Its protein product is CASSEYSGGYEQYF.

CDR3 in DNA: TGTGCCAGCAGCTTTAGGGACAGGGTATACGAGCAGTACTTC. Protein: CASSFRDRVYEQYF. The rearrangement joins TRBV7-9 to TRBJ2-5; 9 nucleotides line up with TRBD1. The last part of the DNA fits TRBJ2-7 better; the J call may be wrong. Germline V gene lookup returns CDR1 SEHNR and CDR2 FQNEAQ (reference sequence). The CDR3 extends over 14 amino acids.

In this sample, this clone turned up once. This sequence joins TRBV10-3 and TRBJ2-3; D could derive from TRBD1 or TRBD2 (5 bases each). The germline V gene encodes CDR1 ENHRY and CDR2 SYGVKD. CDR3 length: 15 residues. Deletions cut 5 bases from V and 1 base from J, with 13 bases between. The CDR3 reads CAISSGTVGTDTQYF. CDR3 DNA: TGTGCCATCAGTTCCGGGACGGTCGGCACAGATACGCAGTATTTT.

This clone appeared a few times. This chain links TRBV6-6 with TRBJ2-7; a possible D gene is TRBD2 (6 bases). The CDR3 consists of 12 residues. CDR1 and CDR2 (germline): MNHNY, SVGAGI (reference sequence). V lost 7 bases and J 4 bases, leaving 11 bases between the germline ends. The CDR3, as DNA: TGTGCCAGCACCAACGGGGGATACGAGCAGTACTTC. Protein sequence: CASTNGGYEQYF.

This clone appeared a few times. V usage is TRBV4-1 and J usage is TRBJ2-3; TRBD1 matches 9 bases. The CDR3 sequence is 17 residues long. CDR1 is MGHRA and CDR2 is YSYEKL in the germline V gene. Trimming cost V 3 bases and J 4 bases; bases outside gene matches: 11. Here the CDR3 DNA reads TGCGCCAGCAGCCACCCCTACGGGACAGGGAGGGCAGATACGCAGTATTTT. Amino acids: CASSHPYGTGRADTQYF.

DNA of the CDR3: TGTGCCAGCAGCTTAGCGTGGGTAGGGGCGCACACAGATACGCAGTATTTT. Translation: CASSLAWVGAHTDTQYF. V usage is TRBV7-9 and J usage is TRBJ2-3; D might be TRBD1 (5 bases). Trimming pared 0 bases from V and 2 bases from J, leaving 15 bases between. CDR1 and CDR2 (germline): SEHNR, FQNEAQ (reference sequence). There are 17 residues in the CDR3.

The chain links TRBV10-3 to TRBJ1-1; 7 nucleotides match TRBD1. Germline V gene sequence: CDR1 ENHRY, CDR2 SYGVKD. J gave up 7 bases and V 4 bases, and 12 bases lay outside the gene matches. The CDR3 spans 15 residues. The CDR3 region is CAISGQRQGKFEAFF. The CDR3 DNA reads TGTGCCATCAGTGGTCAGAGACAGGGAAAGTTTGAAGCTTTCTTT.

The V gene is TRBV7-9, the J gene TRBJ1-2; 9 nucleotides match TRBD1. The CDR3 covers 15 residues. The junction had 8 bases not matched to a gene; V was cut back by 4 bases and J by 5 bases. Germline V gene data show CDR1 as SEHNR and CDR2 as FQNEAQ (reference sequence). For the CDR3, the DNA is TGTGCCAGCAGCTCCGGGACAGGGTGGAGGTATGGCTACACCTTC. Residues: CASSSGTGWRYGYTF.

This sequence joins TRBV9 and TRBJ1-2; 8 positions agree with TRBD1. The CDR3 covers 15 residues. Looked up from germline, CDR1 is SGDLS and CDR2 is YYNGEE. After removal of 3 bases from V and 2 bases from J, the junction contained 6 bases not matched to a gene. The CDR3, as DNA: TGTGCCAGCAGCGCGCCGACAGGGGTGAACTATGGCTACACCTTC. Its translation: CASSAPTGVNYGYTF.

This clone appeared a single time. This chain uses TRBV2 with TRBJ1-4; 7 nucleotides match TRBD1. This CDR3 region has 16 residues. The J segment lost 5 bases and the V segment lost 6 bases, leaving 12 bases of the junction unmatched. Germline CDR1 SNHLY, CDR2 FYNNEI. CDR3 sequence (DNA): TGTGCCAGCAGGGTGAGCTCCGGGACAGTAAATGAAAAACTGTTTTTT. Translating gives CASRVSSGTVNEKLFF.

A few counts support this clone. J is TRBJ1-2 and V is TRBV11-2; D is unresolved. The CDR3 has 13 amino acids. Germline loops: CDR1 SGHAT, CDR2 FQNNGV. V lost 5 bases, J lost 4 bases, and 11 bases lay in between. Here the CDR3 DNA reads TGTGCCAGCAGCCTACATGACTTCTATGGCTACACCTTC. Residues: CASSLHDFYGYTF.

The rearrangement joins TRBV27 to TRBJ2-5, with 10 bases identical to TRBD2. Losses at the gene ends were 8 bases for V and 0 bases for J; bases not matched to a gene: 9. The CDR3 loop spans 16 amino acids. Germline V gene data show CDR1 as MNHEY and CDR2 as SMNVEV (reference sequence). The DNA of the CDR3 is TGTGCCAGCGGTACGCGACTAGCGGGCCACCAAGAGACCCAGTACTTC. Translation gives CASGTRLAGHQETQYF.